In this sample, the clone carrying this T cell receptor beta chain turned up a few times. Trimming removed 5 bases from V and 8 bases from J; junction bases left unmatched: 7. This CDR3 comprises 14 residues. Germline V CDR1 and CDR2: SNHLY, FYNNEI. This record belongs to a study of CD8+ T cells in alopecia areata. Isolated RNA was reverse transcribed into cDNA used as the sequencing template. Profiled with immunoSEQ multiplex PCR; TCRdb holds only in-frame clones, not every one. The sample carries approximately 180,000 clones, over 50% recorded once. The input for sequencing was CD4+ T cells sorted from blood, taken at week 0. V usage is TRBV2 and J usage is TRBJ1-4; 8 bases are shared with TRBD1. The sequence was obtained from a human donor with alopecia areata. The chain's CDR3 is CASSPQGAAEKLFF. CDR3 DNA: TGTGCCAGCAGTCCTCAGGGGGCGGCCGAAAAACTGTTTTTT.